A selection of T cell receptor beta chains follows, all from one sample in a study of cytomegalovirus exposure and HLA in healthy donors. The table came from immunoSEQ multiplex PCR; TCRdb's copy has only in-frame clones and leaves some out. The repertoire table contains approximately 170,000 clones. The specimen sequenced was PBMCs. These receptors were taken from a woman aged 18 to 35 in good health and CMV-seropositive. Both conserved end residues are part of each CDR3. D genes are given only for firm matches.

d_call	v_call	j_call	cdr3_nt	cdr3_aa
TRBD2	TRBV29-1	TRBJ2-3	TGCAGCGGTTATCTTTGGAGCGGGGCCACAGATACGCAGTATTTT	CSGYLWSGATDTQYF
TRBD1	TRBV14	TRBJ1-2	TGTGCCAGCAGCCAAGGAGCCCGGGACAGGGGGTATGGCTACACCTTC	CASSQGARDRGYGYTF
NA	TRBV6-1	TRBJ2-4	TGTGCCAGCAGTGAAGACAGGGTGGGCATTCAGTACTTC	CASSEDRVGIQYF
NA	TRBV7-9	TRBJ1-3	TGTGCCAGCAGCGCGTGGACAAGCTCTGGAAACACCATATATTTT	CASSAWTSSGNTIYF
TRBD2	TRBV29-1	TRBJ2-5	TGCAGCGTTGAAAGCGGGGAGGAGACCCAGTACTTC	CSVESGEETQYF
NA	TRBV2	TRBJ1-1	TGTGCCAGCAGAAAGTCGGTATTCACTGAAGCTTTCTTT	CASRKSVFTEAFF
TRBD1	TRBV6-1	TRBJ1-5	TGTGCCAGCAGGACAGGGGGAGGGAATCAGCCCCAGCATTTT	CASRTGGGNQPQHF
NA	TRBV19	TRBJ2-1	TGTGCCAGTAGTATTTGGGCCAATGAGCAGTTCTTC	CASSIWANEQFF
TRBD2	TRBV5-1	TRBJ2-7	TGCGCCAGCAGCCCAACTAGCGGGAGCCACGAGCAGTACTTC	CASSPTSGSHEQYF
TRBD2	TRBV9	TRBJ2-3	TGTGCCAGCAGCGGTGGGACTAGCGGACTCACAGATACGCAGTATTTT	CASSGGTSGLTDTQYF
NA	TRBV11-1	TRBJ2-2	TGTGCCAGCAGCTTTACAGCAGGCACCGGGGAGCTGTTTTTT	CASSFTAGTGELFF